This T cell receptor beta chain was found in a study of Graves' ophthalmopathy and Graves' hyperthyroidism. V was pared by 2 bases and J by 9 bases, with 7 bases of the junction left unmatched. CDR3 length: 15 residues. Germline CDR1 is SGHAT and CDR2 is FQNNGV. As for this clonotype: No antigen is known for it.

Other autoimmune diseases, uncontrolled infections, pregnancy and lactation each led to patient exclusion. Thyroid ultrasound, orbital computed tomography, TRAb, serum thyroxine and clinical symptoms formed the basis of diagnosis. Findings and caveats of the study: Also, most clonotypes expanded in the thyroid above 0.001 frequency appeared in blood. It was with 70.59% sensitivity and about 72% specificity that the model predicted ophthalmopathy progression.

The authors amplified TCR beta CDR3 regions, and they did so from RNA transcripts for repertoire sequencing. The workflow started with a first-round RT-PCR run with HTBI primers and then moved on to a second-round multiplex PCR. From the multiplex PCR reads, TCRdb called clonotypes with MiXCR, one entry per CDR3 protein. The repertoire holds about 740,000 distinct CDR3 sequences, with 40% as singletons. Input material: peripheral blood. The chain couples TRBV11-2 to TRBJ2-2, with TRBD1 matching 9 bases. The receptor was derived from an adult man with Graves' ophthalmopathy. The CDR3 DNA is TGTGCCAGCAGCTTAAACAGGGGGCCTTCCCGGGAGCTGTTTTTT. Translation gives CASSLNRGPSRELFF. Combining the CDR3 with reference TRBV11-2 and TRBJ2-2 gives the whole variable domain EAGVAQSPRYKIIEKRQSVAFWCNPISGHATLYWYQQILGQGPKLLIQFQNNGVVDDSQLPKDRFSAERLKGVDSTLKIQPAKLEDSAVYLCASSLNRGPSRELFFGEGSRLTVL.